This T cell receptor beta chain originates from a study of OX40 agonist ivuxolimab in advanced cancers. As for the study in general: Participants could have had prior anti-PD-1, anti-PD-L1 or anti-CTLA-4 therapy, and less than 45% had some.

The CDR3 consists of 16 residues. The germline gives CDR1 SGHVS, CDR2 FNYEAQ. Trimming shortened V by 0 bases and J by 5 bases, and 13 bases separated the two germline ends. Produced via immunoSEQ multiplex PCR; TCRdb's table is partial and in-frame only. The sample includes about 80,000 clones, 65% to 90% of them seen just once. The TCR sequence derives from an adult with an advanced solid tumor such as melanoma, head and neck, liver or kidney cancer. The sample consisted of CD4+ or CD8+ T cells sorted from blood, taken in a trial of the OX40 agonist ivuxolimab. J is TRBJ2-2 and V is TRBV7-6; D is tentatively TRBD1 or TRBD2 (5 bases each). The CDR3 region has the DNA TGTGCCAGCAGCTTAGCGGCAGGGAGTATTACCGGGGAGCTGTTTTTT. Amino acid sequence: CASSLAAGSITGELFF.